Listed below are T cell receptor beta chains from one sample, sequenced in a study of blood T cell repertoires in COVID-19. Sequenced by immunoSEQ multiplex PCR; TCRdb stores in-frame clones only, minus some. The sample includes about 240,000 clones, 86% seen only once; the top ten take around 9.6%. The specimen was peripheral blood. Source of these receptors: a woman aged 45 to 65 with COVID-19, enrolled during active disease. Both conserved end residues are part of each CDR3. Fields, in order: V gene, clone size, J gene, D gene, CDR3 protein. The D gene is left open where the match is weak. Not every row has a clone size; where given, it reads once, few, many or a size class.

>TRBV10-1|NA|TRBJ2-3|NA
CASSRGVSTDTQYF
>TRBV9|NA|TRBJ2-3|NA
CASSSWGASTDTQYF
>TRBV2|NA|TRBJ2-3|TRBD2
CASSPRRAAGGQRDTQYF
>TRBV21-1|NA|TRBJ1-1|NA
CASSKIGRNTEAFF
>TRBV2|NA|TRBJ2-3|NA
CASSGRGRGDTQYF
>TRBV6-4|NA|TRBJ2-3|NA
CASRERGGTDTQYF
>TRBV29-1|few|TRBJ2-2|TRBD1
CTRDRGRGELFF
>TRBV19|NA|TRBJ1-1|NA
CASSISQGSNTEAFF
>TRBV5-4|NA|TRBJ2-6|NA
CASRPSGVGANVLTF
>TRBV28|NA|TRBJ2-3|NA
CASSPNRGPGPDTQYF
>TRBV5-1|NA|TRBJ2-5|TRBD2
CASKPRGGLRDQYF
>TRBV29-1|NA|TRBJ1-1|NA
CSGFTGSGTEAFF
>TRBV2|NA|TRBJ2-3|TRBD2
CASSEARGGLLTDTQYF
>TRBV19|once|TRBJ2-2|TRBD2
CASSILGGTGELFF
>TRBV7-8|NA|TRBJ1-1|NA
CASSLGGPNTEAFF
>TRBV27|NA|TRBJ1-6|NA
CASSLSPGGSPLHF
>TRBV6-1|NA|TRBJ2-3|TRBD1
CASSEALRGQGLTDTQYF
>TRBV7-2|NA|TRBJ2-2|NA
CASSLFPLRTGELFF
>TRBV4-1|once|TRBJ1-4|NA
CASSPARWDEKLFF
>TRBV5-1|few|TRBJ1-2|TRBD1
CASSMGGTDYGYTF